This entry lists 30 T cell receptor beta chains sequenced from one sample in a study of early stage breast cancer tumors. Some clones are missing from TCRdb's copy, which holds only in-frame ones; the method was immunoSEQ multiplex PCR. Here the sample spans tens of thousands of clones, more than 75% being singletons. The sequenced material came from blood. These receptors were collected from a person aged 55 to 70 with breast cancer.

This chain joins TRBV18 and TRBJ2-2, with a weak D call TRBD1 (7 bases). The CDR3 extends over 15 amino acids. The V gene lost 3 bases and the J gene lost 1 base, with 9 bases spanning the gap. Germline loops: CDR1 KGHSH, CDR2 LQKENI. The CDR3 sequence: CASSPQGGNTGELFF. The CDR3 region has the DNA TGTGCCAGCTCACCCCAGGGGGGGAACACCGGGGAGCTGTTTTTT.

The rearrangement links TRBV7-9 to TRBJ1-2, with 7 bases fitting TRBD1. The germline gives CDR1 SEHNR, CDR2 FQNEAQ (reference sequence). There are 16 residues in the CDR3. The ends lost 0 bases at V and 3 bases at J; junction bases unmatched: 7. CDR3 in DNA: TGTGCCAGCAGCTTAGCAGGCAGGGGGTTAGACTATGGCTACACCTTC. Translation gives CASSLAGRGLDYGYTF.

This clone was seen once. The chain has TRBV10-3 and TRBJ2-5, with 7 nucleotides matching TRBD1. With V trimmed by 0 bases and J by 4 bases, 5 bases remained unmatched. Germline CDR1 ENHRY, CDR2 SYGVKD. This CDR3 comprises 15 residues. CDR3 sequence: CAISESTAGGETQYF. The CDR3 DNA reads TGTGCCATCAGTGAGTCGACTGCAGGGGGAGAGACCCAGTACTTC.

This CDR3 reads CASSFDRSSDTQYF. CDR3 in DNA: TGTGCCAGCAGCTTCGACAGGAGCTCAGATACGCAGTATTTT. The chain employs TRBV7-3 and TRBJ2-3; possibly TRBD1 for D (6 bases). The CDR3 extends over 14 amino acids. Deletions cut 3 bases from V and 4 bases from J, with 11 bases between. CDR1 is SGHTA, CDR2 FQGTGA, per germline. Full variable domain (missing parts from reference TRBV7-3 and TRBJ2-3): GAGVSQTPSNKVTEKGKYVELRCDPISGHTALYWYRQSLGQGPEFLIYFQGTGAADDSGLPNDRFFAVRPEGSVSTLKIQRTERGDSAVYLCASSFDRSSDTQYFGPGTRLTVL.

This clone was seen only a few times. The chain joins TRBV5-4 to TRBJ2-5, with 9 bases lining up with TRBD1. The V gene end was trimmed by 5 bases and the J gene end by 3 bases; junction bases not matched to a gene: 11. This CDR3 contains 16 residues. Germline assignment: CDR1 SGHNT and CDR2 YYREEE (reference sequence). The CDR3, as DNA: TGTGCCAGCAGGTCACCGGGACAGGGAGGGGAAGAGACCCAGTACTTC. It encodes CASRSPGQGGEETQYF.

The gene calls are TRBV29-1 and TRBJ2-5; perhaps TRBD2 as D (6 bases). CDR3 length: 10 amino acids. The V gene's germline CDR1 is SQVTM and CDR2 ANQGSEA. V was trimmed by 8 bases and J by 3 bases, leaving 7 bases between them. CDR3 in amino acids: CSSGEETQYF. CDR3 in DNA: TGCAGCTCGGGAGAAGAGACCCAGTACTTC.

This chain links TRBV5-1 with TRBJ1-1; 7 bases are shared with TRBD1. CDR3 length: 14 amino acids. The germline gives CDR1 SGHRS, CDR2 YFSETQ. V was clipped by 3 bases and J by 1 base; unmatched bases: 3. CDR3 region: CASSYRDRNTEAFF. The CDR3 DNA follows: TGCGCCAGCAGCTACCGGGACAGGAACACTGAAGCTTTCTTT.

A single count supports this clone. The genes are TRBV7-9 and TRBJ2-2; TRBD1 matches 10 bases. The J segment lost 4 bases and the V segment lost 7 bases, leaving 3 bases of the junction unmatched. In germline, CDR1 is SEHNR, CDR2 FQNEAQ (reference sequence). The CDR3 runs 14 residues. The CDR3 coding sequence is TGTGCCAGCATCGGACAGGGGGGCACCGGGGAGCTGTTTTTT. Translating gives CASIGQGGTGELFF. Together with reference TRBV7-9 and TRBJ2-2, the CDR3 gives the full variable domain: DTGVSQNPRHKITKRGQNVTFRCDPISEHNRLYWYRQTLGQGPEFLTYFQNEAQLEKSRLLSDRFSAERPKGSFSTLEIQRTEQGDSAMYLCASIGQGGTGELFFGEGSRLTVL.

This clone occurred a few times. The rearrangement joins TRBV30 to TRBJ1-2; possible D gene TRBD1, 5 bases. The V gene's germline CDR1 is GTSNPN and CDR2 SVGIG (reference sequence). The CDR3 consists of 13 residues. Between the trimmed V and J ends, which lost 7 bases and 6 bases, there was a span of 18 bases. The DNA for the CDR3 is TGTGCCTCTCGGGGGGAGAGATTCAATGGCTACACCTTC. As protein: CASRGERFNGYTF.

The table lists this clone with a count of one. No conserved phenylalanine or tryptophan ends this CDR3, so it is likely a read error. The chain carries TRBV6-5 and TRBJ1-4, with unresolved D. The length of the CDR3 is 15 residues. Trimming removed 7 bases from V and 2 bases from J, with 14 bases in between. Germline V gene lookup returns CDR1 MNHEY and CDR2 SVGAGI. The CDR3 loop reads CASKLGFLTNEKLFC. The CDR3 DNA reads TGTGCCAGCAAGTTGGGTTTCCTCACTAATGAAAAACTGTTTTGT.

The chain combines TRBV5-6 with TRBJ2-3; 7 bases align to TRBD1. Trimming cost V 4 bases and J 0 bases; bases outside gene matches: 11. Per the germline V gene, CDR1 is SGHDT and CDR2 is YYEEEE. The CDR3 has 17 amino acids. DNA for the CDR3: TGTGCCAGCAGCCTCGGACAGGCCGATATAAGCACAGATACGCAGTATTTT. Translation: CASSLGQADISTDTQYF. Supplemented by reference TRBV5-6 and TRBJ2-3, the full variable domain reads DAGVTQSPTHLIKTRGQQVTLRCSPKSGHDTVSWYQQALGQGPQFIFQYYEEEERQRGNFPDRFSGHQFPNYSSELNVNALLLGDSALYLCASSLGQADISTDTQYFGPGTRLTVL.

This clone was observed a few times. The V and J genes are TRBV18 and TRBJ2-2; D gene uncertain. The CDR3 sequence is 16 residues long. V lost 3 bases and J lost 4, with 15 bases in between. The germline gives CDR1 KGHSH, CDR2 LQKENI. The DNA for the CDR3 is TGTGCCAGCTCACCTTTGGCATTTGTGGGCACCGGGGAGCTGTTTTTT. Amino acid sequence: CASSPLAFVGTGELFF. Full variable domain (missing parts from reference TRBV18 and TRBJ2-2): NAGVMQNPRHLVRRRGQEARLRCSPMKGHSHVYWYRQLPEEGLKFMVYLQKENIIDESGMPKERFSAEFPKEGPSILRIQQVVRGDSAAYFCASSPLAFVGTGELFFGEGSRLTVL.

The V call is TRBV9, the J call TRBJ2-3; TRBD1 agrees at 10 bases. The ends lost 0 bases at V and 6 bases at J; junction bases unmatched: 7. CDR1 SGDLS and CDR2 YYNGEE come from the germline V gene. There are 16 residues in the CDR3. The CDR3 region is CASSVEFGTGADTQYF. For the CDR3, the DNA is TGTGCCAGCAGCGTAGAATTTGGGACAGGGGCCGATACGCAGTATTTT.

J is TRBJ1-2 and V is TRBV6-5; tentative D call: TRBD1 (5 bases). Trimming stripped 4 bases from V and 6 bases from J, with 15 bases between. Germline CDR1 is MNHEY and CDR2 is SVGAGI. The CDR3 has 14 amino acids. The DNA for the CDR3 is TGTGCCAGCAGTTTGGGTCGATCGGGGCATGGCTACACCTTC. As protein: CASSLGRSGHGYTF.

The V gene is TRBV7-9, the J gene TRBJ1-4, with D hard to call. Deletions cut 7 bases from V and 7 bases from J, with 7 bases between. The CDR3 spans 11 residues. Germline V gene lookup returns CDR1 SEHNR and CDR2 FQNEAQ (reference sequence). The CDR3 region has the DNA TGTGCCAGCACCACAACTGAAAAACTGTTTTTT. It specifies CASTTTEKLFF.

The CDR3 reads CASSLVPGGQYF. In nucleotides, the CDR3 is TGTGCCAGCAGCTTGGTGCCGGGGGGGCAGTATTTT. The J gene is TRBJ2-3, the V gene TRBV5-4, with 7 bases lining up with TRBD2. The germline V gene has CDR1 SGHNT and CDR2 YYREEE (reference sequence). The trim removed 0 bases at V and 11 bases at J, leaving 3 bases unmatched. The CDR3 loop spans 12 amino acids. Complete variable domain (other parts from reference TRBV5-4 and TRBJ2-3): ETGVTQSPTHLIKTRGQQVTLRCSSQSGHNTVSWYQQALGQGPQFIFQYYREEENGRGNFPPRFSGLQFPNYSSELNVNALELDDSALYLCASSLVPGGQYFGPGTRLTVL.

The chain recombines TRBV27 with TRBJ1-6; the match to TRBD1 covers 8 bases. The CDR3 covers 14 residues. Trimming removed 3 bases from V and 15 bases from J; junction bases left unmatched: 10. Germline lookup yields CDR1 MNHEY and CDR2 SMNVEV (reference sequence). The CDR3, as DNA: TGTGCCAGCAGTTTCCGGGACAGGTTGTTACTCCTCCACTTT. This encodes CASSFRDRLLLLHF.

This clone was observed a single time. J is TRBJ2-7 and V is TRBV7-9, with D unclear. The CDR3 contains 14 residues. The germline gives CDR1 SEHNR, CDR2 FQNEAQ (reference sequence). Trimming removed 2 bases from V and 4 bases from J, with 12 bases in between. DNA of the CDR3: TGTGCCAGCAGCTTATTTGGGGTTAATTACGAGCAGTACTTC. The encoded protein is CASSLFGVNYEQYF.

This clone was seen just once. The CDR3: CASSLEPSGRYSEQYF. The CDR3 DNA is TGCGCCAGCAGCTTGGAACCTAGCGGGAGATACTCCGAGCAGTACTTC. This chain joins TRBV5-1 and TRBJ2-7, with 10 bases lining up with TRBD2. Germline V gene sequence: CDR1 SGHRS, CDR2 YFSETQ. CDR3 length: 16 residues. The V and J ends lost 0 bases and 6 bases, in that order; junction bases with no gene match: 9.

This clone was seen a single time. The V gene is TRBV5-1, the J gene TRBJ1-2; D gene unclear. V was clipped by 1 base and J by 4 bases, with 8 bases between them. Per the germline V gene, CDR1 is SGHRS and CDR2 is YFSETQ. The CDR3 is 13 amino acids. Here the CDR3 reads CASSLNSPYGYTF. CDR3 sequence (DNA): TGCGCCAGCAGCTTGAACAGCCCCTATGGCTACACCTTC.

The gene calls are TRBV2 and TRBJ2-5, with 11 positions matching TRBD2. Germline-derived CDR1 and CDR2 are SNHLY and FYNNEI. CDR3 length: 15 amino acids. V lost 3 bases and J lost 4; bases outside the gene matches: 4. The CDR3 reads CASSEGGLAGETQYF. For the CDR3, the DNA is TGTGCCAGCAGTGAGGGAGGACTAGCGGGAGAGACCCAGTACTTC. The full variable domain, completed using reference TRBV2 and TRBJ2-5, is EPEVTQTPSHQVTQMGQEVILRCVPISNHLYFYWYRQILGQKVEFLVSFYNNEISEKSEIFDDQFSVERPDGSNFTLKIRSTKLEDSAMYFCASSEGGLAGETQYFGPGTRLLVL.

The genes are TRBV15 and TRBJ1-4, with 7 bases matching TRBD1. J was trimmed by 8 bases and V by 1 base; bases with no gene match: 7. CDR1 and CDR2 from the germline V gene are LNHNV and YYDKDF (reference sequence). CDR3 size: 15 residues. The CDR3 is CATSRGTGVGEKLFF. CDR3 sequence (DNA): TGTGCCACCAGCAGAGGAACAGGGGTCGGAGAAAAACTGTTTTTT.

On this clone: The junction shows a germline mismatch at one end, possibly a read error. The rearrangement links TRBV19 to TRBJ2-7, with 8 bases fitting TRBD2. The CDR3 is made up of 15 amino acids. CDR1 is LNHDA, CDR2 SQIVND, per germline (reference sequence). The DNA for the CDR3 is TGTGCCAGTAGTATCGGAGCGGGAGCGCTCTACGAACAGTACTTC. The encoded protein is CASSIGAGALYEQYF.

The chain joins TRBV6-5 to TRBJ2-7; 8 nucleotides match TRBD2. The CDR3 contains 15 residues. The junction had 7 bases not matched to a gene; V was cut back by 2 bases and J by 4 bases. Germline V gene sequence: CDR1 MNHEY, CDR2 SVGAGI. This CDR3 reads CASSYPRGGRYEQYF. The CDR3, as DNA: TGTGCCAGCAGTTACCCCCGGGGGGGGAGGTACGAGCAGTACTTC.

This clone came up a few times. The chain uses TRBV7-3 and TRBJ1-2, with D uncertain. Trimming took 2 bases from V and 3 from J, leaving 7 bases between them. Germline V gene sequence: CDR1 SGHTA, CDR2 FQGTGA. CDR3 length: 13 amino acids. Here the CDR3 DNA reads TGTGCCAGCAGCTTAGACGGACACTATGGCTACACCTTC. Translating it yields CASSLDGHYGYTF.

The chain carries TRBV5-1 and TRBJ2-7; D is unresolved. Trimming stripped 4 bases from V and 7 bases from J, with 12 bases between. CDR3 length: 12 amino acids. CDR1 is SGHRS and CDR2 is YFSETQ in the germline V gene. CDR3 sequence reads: CASSIVGREQYF. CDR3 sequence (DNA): TGCGCCAGCAGCATAGTGGGTAGAGAGCAGTACTTC.

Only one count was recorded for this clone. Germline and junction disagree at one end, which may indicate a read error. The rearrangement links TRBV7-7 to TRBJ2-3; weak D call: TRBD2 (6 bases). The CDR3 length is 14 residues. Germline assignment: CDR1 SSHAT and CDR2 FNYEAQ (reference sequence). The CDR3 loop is CASSAAGFTDTQYF. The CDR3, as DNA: TGTGCTAGCAGCGCGGCGGGATTCACAGATACGCAGTATTTT.

The CDR3 bases are TGCGCCAGCAGCTTGCAAGGAGGAGGCACTGAAGCTTTCTTT. Amino acids: CASSLQGGGTEAFF. The chain combines TRBV5-1 with TRBJ1-1; no clear D. Trimming removed 1 base at V and 4 bases at J, with 11 bases between. The CDR3 spans 14 residues. Germline V lookup: CDR1 SGHRS, CDR2 YFSETQ.

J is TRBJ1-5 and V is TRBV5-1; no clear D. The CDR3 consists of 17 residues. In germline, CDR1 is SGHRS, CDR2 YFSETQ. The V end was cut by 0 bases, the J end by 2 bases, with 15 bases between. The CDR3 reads CASSLDPTDMGNQPQHF. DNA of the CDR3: TGCGCCAGCAGCTTGGACCCAACGGATATGGGCAATCAGCCCCAGCATTTT.

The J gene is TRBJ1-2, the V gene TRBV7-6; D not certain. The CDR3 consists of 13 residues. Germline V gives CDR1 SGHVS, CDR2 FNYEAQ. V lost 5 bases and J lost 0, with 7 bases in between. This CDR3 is CASSPAANYGYTF. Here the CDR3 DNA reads TGTGCCAGCAGCCCGGCGGCTAACTATGGCTACACCTTC.